A single sample is the source of the 23 T cell receptor beta chains below, sequenced in a study of T cell responses to AZD1222 COVID-19 vaccine. Here immunoSEQ multiplex PCR was the method, and the copy in TCRdb shows in-frame clones only, minus some. The repertoire consists of 150,000 to 200,000 clones, with 94% occurring once and the leading ten covering under 6%. This specimen was peripheral blood, taken 28 days after the second AZD1222 dose. These receptors originate from an adult who received the AZD1222 COVID-19 vaccine.

The chain has TRBV5-1 and TRBJ2-3, with unresolved D. The CDR3 is 14 residues long. Germline values: CDR1 SGHRS, CDR2 YFSETQ. V was clipped by 0 bases and J by 2 bases, with 7 bases between them. The chain's CDR3 is CASSLGRNTDTQYF. CDR3 bases: TGCGCCAGCAGCTTGGGACGTAACACAGATACGCAGTATTTT.

This clone has just one count. The chain links TRBV5-1 to TRBJ2-1, with 8 bases that match TRBD2. CDR3 size: 16 residues. The V gene's germline CDR1 is SGHRS and CDR2 YFSETQ. V lost 0 bases to trimming and J lost 8 bases; unmatched junction nucleotides: 10. The CDR3 DNA reads as TGCGCCAGCAGCTTGGGGACTAGCCGGGTAATGGATGAGCAGTTCTTC. Translating it yields CASSLGTSRVMDEQFF. Combining the CDR3 with reference TRBV5-1 and TRBJ2-1 gives the whole variable domain KAGVTQTPRYLIKTRGQQVTLSCSPISGHRSVSWYQQTPGQGLQFLFEYFSETQRNKGNFPGRFSGRQFSNSRSEMNVSTLELGDSALYLCASSLGTSRVMDEQFFGPGTRLTVL.

V is TRBV19 and J is TRBJ1-2; a possible D gene is TRBD1 (6 bases). V was trimmed by 7 bases and J by 8 bases, leaving 17 bases between them. The CDR3 has 13 residues. Per the germline V gene, CDR1 is LNHDA and CDR2 is SQIVND (reference sequence). CDR3 region: CASKEGDRPGYTF. The CDR3 nucleotides are TGTGCCAGTAAAGAGGGGGACCGCCCGGGCTACACCTTC.

The gene calls are TRBV2 and TRBJ2-1; D gene ambiguous. CDR3 length: 12 amino acids. The V gene's germline CDR1 is SNHLY and CDR2 FYNNEI. V shed 6 bases and J shed 4 bases, with 7 bases lying between them. The CDR3 sequence: CASRAQYNEQFF. Here the CDR3 DNA reads TGTGCCAGCAGGGCCCAGTACAATGAGCAGTTCTTC.

The rearrangement links TRBV28 to TRBJ2-3, with no clear D. With 5 bases removed from V and 3 bases from J, the gap between germline ends came to 18 bases. Looked up from germline, CDR1 is MDHEN and CDR2 is SYDVKM. This CDR3 region has 16 residues. The CDR3 DNA reads as TGTGCCAGCAGTCCTATGAATGGAGTCGGGACAGATACGCAGTATTTT. Protein sequence: CASSPMNGVGTDTQYF.

This sequence joins TRBV4-3 and TRBJ2-1; 11 nucleotides agree with TRBD2. Germline values: CDR1 LGHNA, CDR2 YSLEER. Trimming took 5 bases from V and 6 from J; bases not matched to a gene: 9. There are 16 residues in the CDR3. CDR3 in DNA: TGCGCCAGCAGCGCCAAGACTAGCGGGGCATTCAATGAGCAGTTCTTC. Protein product: CASSAKTSGAFNEQFF.

The V gene is TRBV3-1 (or the pseudogene TRBV3-2), the J gene TRBJ2-7; TRBD1 might be the D (7 bases). CDR3 size: 12 residues. The V gene's germline CDR1 is LGHDT and CDR2 YNNKEL (reference sequence). Trimming removed 3 bases at V and 12 bases at J, with 15 bases between. CDR3 region: CASSQAGQILYF. The CDR3 region has the DNA TGTGCCAGCAGCCAGGCGGGACAGATCCTGTACTTC.

This chain joins TRBV11-2 and TRBJ1-3; D gene ambiguous. V gave up 2 bases and J gave up 0 bases, with 20 bases separating them. Germline V CDR1 and CDR2: SGHAT, FQNNGV. The length of the CDR3 is 19 residues. CDR3 sequence: CASSLIREGGPSSGNTIYF. The CDR3 coding sequence is TGTGCCAGCAGCTTAATAAGGGAGGGAGGACCGAGCTCTGGAAACACCATATATTTT.

The rearrangement joins TRBV4-1 to TRBJ2-5; no definite D call. This CDR3 spans 13 amino acids. Trimming shortened V by 5 bases and J by 4 bases, and 11 bases separated the two germline ends. Germline CDR1 is MGHRA and CDR2 is YSYEKL. The CDR3 DNA sequence: TGCGCCAGCAGCTCCCAGGCCCTAGAGACCCAGTACTTC. This encodes CASSSQALETQYF.

The chain links TRBV6-2 or TRBV6-3 to TRBJ1-2, with D possibly being TRBD1 (5 bases). Germline V CDR1 and CDR2: MNHEY, SVGEGT. The CDR3 consists of 13 residues. The V end lost 2 bases, the J end lost 8 bases, and 12 bases lay between the germline ends. The CDR3 DNA is TGTGCCAGCAGTTACCTGGCCTCAGGGGGCTACACCTTC. As protein: CASSYLASGGYTF.

This rearrangement joins TRBV7-9 to TRBJ2-2; D assignment may be TRBD1 or TRBD2 (5 bases each). This CDR3 spans 19 amino acids. With 5 bases removed from V and 0 bases from J, the gap between germline ends came to 22 bases. From germline, CDR1 is SEHNR and CDR2 FQNEAQ (reference sequence). In nucleotides, the CDR3 is TGTGCCAGCAGCCCCTCAAGAGGGGAGAAAGTCCCGAACACCGGGGAGCTGTTTTTT. This encodes CASSPSRGEKVPNTGELFF.

The V and J genes are TRBV6-5 and TRBJ2-1; D call uncertain. Trimming left V 5 bases short and J 0 bases short, with 11 bases between. The CDR3 is made up of 15 amino acids. Germline values: CDR1 MNHEY, CDR2 SVGAGI. CDR3 residues: CASSPRSLSYNEQFF. CDR3 coding DNA: TGTGCCAGCAGTCCTCGAAGTCTCTCCTACAATGAGCAGTTCTTC.

The rearrangement joins TRBV28 to TRBJ2-7; no clear D gene. Looked up from germline, CDR1 is MDHEN and CDR2 is SYDVKM. The CDR3 has 14 amino acids. Trimming left V 6 bases short and J 1 base short, with 13 bases between. The CDR3 DNA sequence: TGTGCCAGCAGCCTAGGAAGCCCTTCCTACGAGCAGTACTTC. This translates into CASSLGSPSYEQYF.

The V call is TRBV28, the J call TRBJ1-1; D not resolved. Looked up from germline, CDR1 is MDHEN and CDR2 is SYDVKM. This CDR3 spans 13 amino acids. Trimming cost V 3 bases and J 0 bases, with 5 bases left between them. CDR3 loop: CASSLTMNTEAFF. The CDR3 region has the DNA TGTGCCAGCAGTTTGACGATGAACACTGAAGCTTTCTTT.

The gene calls are TRBV28 and TRBJ1-5; no firm D call. CDR3 length: 16 amino acids. The V end was cut by 3 bases, the J end by 0 bases, with 12 bases between. Looked up from germline, CDR1 is MDHEN and CDR2 is SYDVKM. CDR3 amino acids: CASSLSNLFSNQPQHF. CDR3 coding DNA: TGTGCCAGCAGTTTGAGTAATTTGTTTAGCAATCAGCCCCAGCATTTT.

The chain combines TRBV2 with TRBJ1-1; TRBD1 is a possible D gene (6 bases). V gave up 6 bases and J gave up 4 bases, with 18 bases separating them. Germline V CDR1 and CDR2: SNHLY, FYNNEI. CDR3 size: 15 residues. The CDR3 DNA sequence: TGTGCCAGCAGCCGGGACATAGGCATGGGCACTGAAGCTTTCTTT. This gives the protein CASSRDIGMGTEAFF. The whole variable domain, remainder taken from reference TRBV2 and TRBJ1-1, is EPEVTQTPSHQVTQMGQEVILRCVPISNHLYFYWYRQILGQKVEFLVSFYNNEISEKSEIFDDQFSVERPDGSNFTLKIRSTKLEDSAMYFCASSRDIGMGTEAFFGQGTRLTVV.

J is TRBJ1-1 and V is TRBV4-1; D possibly corresponds to TRBD1 (6 bases). The ends were cut back, 5 bases at V and 1 base at J, with 11 bases in the middle. The length of the CDR3 is 14 residues. CDR1 and CDR2 from the germline V gene are MGHRA and YSYEKL. CDR3 nucleotide sequence: TGCGCCAGCAGCGTCAACAGGGAGAACACTGAAGCTTTCTTT. Translated: CASSVNRENTEAFF.

The rearrangement links TRBV4-1 to TRBJ1-3; D remains ambiguous. V lost 3 bases and J 7 bases, leaving 19 bases between the germline ends. Germline V CDR1 and CDR2: MGHRA, YSYEKL. The CDR3 contains 16 residues. As DNA, the CDR3 is TGCGCCAGCAGCCAGCAAGGCCGCGGGTCGGTGAACACCATATATTTT. Translated: CASSQQGRGSVNTIYF.

The genes are TRBV29-1 and TRBJ2-2; 7 positions agree with TRBD2. J gave up 6 bases and V 4 bases, and 8 bases lay outside the gene matches. This CDR3 has 14 residues. From germline, CDR1 is SQVTM and CDR2 ANQGSEA. The CDR3 reads CSVARGLVPGELFF. CDR3 DNA: TGCAGCGTTGCCCGAGGACTAGTCCCCGGGGAGCTGTTTTTT.

CDR3 in amino acids: CASSPTDRPNYGYTF. CDR3 sequence (DNA): TGTGCCAGCAGTCCGACGGACAGGCCCAACTATGGCTACACCTTC. This chain connects TRBV28 to TRBJ1-2, with 7 positions matching TRBD1. The V and J ends lost 5 bases and 2 bases, in that order; junction bases with no gene match: 8. The CDR3 has 15 amino acids. Germline V gene data show CDR1 as MDHEN and CDR2 as SYDVKM.

The rearrangement joins TRBV30 to TRBJ1-4, with TRBD1 identical over 9 bases. The CDR3 length is 16 residues. V lost 4 bases, J lost 3 bases, and 9 bases stayed unmatched. Germline CDR1 is GTSNPN and CDR2 is SVGIG (reference sequence). The CDR3 bases are TGTGCCTGGACCCGGGACAGGGAGTTTCCTAATGAAAAACTGTTTTTT. Translation: CAWTRDREFPNEKLFF.

The rearrangement links TRBV4-1 to TRBJ2-1; D uncertain. V lost 0 bases, J lost 0 bases, and 12 bases lay in between. Per germline, CDR1 MGHRA and CDR2 YSYEKL. This CDR3 spans 17 amino acids. CDR3 in amino acids: CASSQDEERSSYNEQFF. As DNA, the CDR3 is TGCGCCAGCAGCCAAGATGAGGAGCGAAGCTCCTACAATGAGCAGTTCTTC.

The rearrangement links TRBV7-8 to TRBJ2-5, with 10 nucleotides matching TRBD2. Looked up from germline, CDR1 is SGHVS and CDR2 is FQNEAQ. The V gene end was trimmed by 5 bases and the J gene end by 2 bases; junction bases not matched to a gene: 20. This CDR3 contains 20 residues. The CDR3, as DNA: TGTGCCAGCAGCCCTAGGACTAGCGGAACCCAGGATTGGAGGCAAGAGACCCAGTACTTC. It codes for CASSPRTSGTQDWRQETQYF. Full variable domain (outside the CDR3, taken from reference TRBV7-8 and TRBJ2-5): GAGVSQSPRYKVAKRGQDVALRCDPISGHVSLFWYQQALGQGPEFLTYFQNEAQLDKSGLPSDRFFAERPEGSVSTLKIQRTQQEDSAVYLCASSPRTSGTQDWRQETQYFGPGTRLLVL.